This T cell receptor (beta chain) was found in a study of blood T cell repertoires in COVID-19. About the research overall: Specimens from acute and convalescent COVID-19 originated in the United States, Italy and Spain. PBMCs, B-cell-depleted T cells, or T cells were the source of the cDNA or gDNA that made up the material.

As processed by the authors: Scientists estimated how many nucleated cells there were by amplifying reference gene primers. Produced via immunoSEQ multiplex PCR; TCRdb's table is partial and in-frame only. That table is the source of V, J and clone size, and D and trimming were worked out from the DNA. The sample holds over 400,000 clones; around 86% are singletons and the top ten take 1.4% to 1.5%. Germline CDR1 is MNHEY and CDR2 is SVGAGI. This CDR3 has 15 amino acids. V trimming: 6 bases; J trimming: 4 bases; junction bases outside the gene matches: 9. The sequenced sample was peripheral blood. The chain has TRBV6-5 and TRBJ1-3; 7 bases are a match to TRBD1. The clonotype was recovered from a woman aged 30 to 39 with active or convalescent COVID-19. The CDR3 DNA sequence: TGTGCCAGCAGGGCCAAGGACAGGCTCGGAAACACCATATATTTT. As protein: CASRAKDRLGNTIYF.